Listed here are 8 T cell receptor beta chains from one sample, sequenced in a study of OX40 agonist ivuxolimab in advanced cancers. Repertoires were generated with immunoSEQ multiplex PCR, while TCRdb's copy carries only in-frame clones and drops some. The data contain 60,000 to 85,000 clones, approximately 87% of them seen just once; the ten biggest clones take up about 1%. Sample: CD4+ or CD8+ T cells sorted from blood, taken in a trial of the OX40 agonist ivuxolimab. Source of these receptors: an adult with an advanced solid tumor such as melanoma, head and neck, liver or kidney cancer.

The rearrangement joins TRBV28 to TRBJ2-1; TRBD2 matches at 11 bases. The CDR3 consists of 16 residues. Germline V lookup: CDR1 MDHEN, CDR2 SYDVKM. V lost 0 bases and J lost 9; bases outside the gene matches: 7. CDR3 bases: TGTGCCAGCAGTTTATGGGGCATAGCGGGAGGGTTTGAGCAGTTCTTC. Its translation: CASSLWGIAGGFEQFF.

This sequence joins TRBV7-3 and TRBJ1-1; D is perhaps TRBD1 (6 bases). In germline, CDR1 is SGHTA, CDR2 FQGTGA. The CDR3 has 13 residues. The germline V and J ends were trimmed by 1 base and 5 bases, with 8 bases remaining between them. The CDR3 region is CASSLRGLTEAFF. CDR3 DNA: TGTGCCAGCAGCTTAAGGGGGCTAACTGAAGCTTTCTTT. Supplemented by reference TRBV7-3 and TRBJ1-1, the full variable domain reads GAGVSQTPSNKVTEKGKYVELRCDPISGHTALYWYRQSLGQGPEFLIYFQGTGAADDSGLPNDRFFAVRPEGSVSTLKIQRTERGDSAVYLCASSLRGLTEAFFGQGTRLTVV.

The V gene is TRBV7-2, the J gene TRBJ2-1; 9 bases align to TRBD2. The germline CDR1 and CDR2 sequences are SGHTA and FQGNSA. This CDR3 has 15 residues. V was pared by 6 bases and J by 7 bases, with 10 bases of the junction left unmatched. The CDR3, as DNA: TGTGCCAGCAGATCCAATAGCGGGAGCTTAAATGAGCAGTTCTTC. This sequence encodes CASRSNSGSLNEQFF.

This clone came up once. Additional DNA sequences in this sample encode the identical CDR3. The rearrangement uses TRBV7-6 and TRBJ2-3; 7 nucleotides match TRBD2. V dropped 2 bases and J dropped 2; count of bases not matched to a gene: 1. The CDR3 contains 14 residues. Looked up from germline, CDR1 is SGHVS and CDR2 is FNYEAQ. The CDR3 sequence is CASSLLAVTDTQYF. CDR3 in DNA: TGTGCCAGCAGCTTACTAGCGGTCACAGATACGCAGTATTTT.

This chain links TRBV9 with TRBJ2-2; D remains ambiguous. The V gene's germline CDR1 is SGDLS and CDR2 YYNGEE. V was clipped by 0 bases and J by 1 base, with 7 bases between them. This CDR3 is built from 15 residues. DNA for the CDR3: TGTGCCAGCAGCGTAGGGGATATGAACACCGGGGAGCTGTTTTTT. Residues: CASSVGDMNTGELFF.

V and J are TRBV4-1 and TRBJ2-7, with D perhaps TRBD1 (5 bases). The CDR3 has 13 amino acids. Germline V CDR1 and CDR2: MGHRA, YSYEKL. The V gene lost 4 bases and the J gene lost 2 bases, with 9 bases spanning the gap. The DNA of the CDR3 is TGCGCCAGCAGCCGGTCAGGGACCTACGAGCAGTACTTC. Amino acids: CASSRSGTYEQYF.

V usage is TRBV6-6 and J usage is TRBJ2-3, with TRBD1 identical over 7 bases. V lost 7 bases, J lost 5 bases, and 9 bases stayed unmatched. The CDR3 contains 14 residues. Germline CDR1 MNHNY, CDR2 SVGAGI (reference sequence). CDR3 nucleotide sequence: TGTGCCAGCACCCCGGGACAGTTCGGAGATACGCAGTATTTT. Translating it yields CASTPGQFGDTQYF.

The chain is built from TRBV27 and TRBJ2-1, with D possibly matching TRBD2 (9 bases). The CDR3 extends over 17 amino acids. CDR1 is MNHEY, CDR2 SMNVEV, per germline (reference sequence). Trimming pared 5 bases from V and 8 bases from J, leaving 25 bases between. The CDR3 bases are TGTGCCAGCAGTGGACAGGGAGGGGTAGCGGGAGTCGATGAGCAGTTCTTC. Protein sequence: CASSGQGGVAGVDEQFF.